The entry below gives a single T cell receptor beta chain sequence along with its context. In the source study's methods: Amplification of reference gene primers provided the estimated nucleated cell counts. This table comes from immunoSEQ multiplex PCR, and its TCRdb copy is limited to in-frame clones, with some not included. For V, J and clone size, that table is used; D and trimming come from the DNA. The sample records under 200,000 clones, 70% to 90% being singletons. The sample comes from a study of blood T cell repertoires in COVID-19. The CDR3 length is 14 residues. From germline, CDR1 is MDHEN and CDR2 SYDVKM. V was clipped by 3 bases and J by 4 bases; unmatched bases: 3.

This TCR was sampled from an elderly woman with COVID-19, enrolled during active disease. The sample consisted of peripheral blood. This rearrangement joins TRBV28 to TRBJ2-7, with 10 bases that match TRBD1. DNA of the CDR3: TGTGCCAGCAGTTTTCCGGGACAGGGGTACGAGCAGTACTTC. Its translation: CASSFPGQGYEQYF. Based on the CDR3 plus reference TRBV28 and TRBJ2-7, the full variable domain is DVKVTQSSRYLVKRTGEKVFLECVQDMDHENMFWYRQDPGLGLRLIYFSYDVKMKEKGDIPEGYSVSREKKERFSLILESASTNQTSMYLCASSFPGQGYEQYFGPGTRLTVT.